Each of the 11 T cell receptor beta chains below was sequenced from the same sample in a study of T cell responses to AZD1222 COVID-19 vaccine (dated by TCRdb to 2020 to 2023). Read against the paper, the sample's time point label means: baseline before first vaccination. The sample's treatment or condition label is to be understood as: meningococcal conjugate vaccine given as trial control. Library creation used the immunoSEQ multiplex PCR assay. In its TCRdb copy, this immuneACCESS table keeps in-frame sequences only and misses some clones. Where compared with another copy, unresolved V genes explain less than half of these, and the others have no known cause. This sample comprises 150,000 to 200,000 clones, about 90% of them detected only once. Approximately 2.7% of the sample comes from the top ten. This specimen consisted of peripheral blood, obtained on day 0 of MenACWY control vaccination. These receptors were obtained from an adult in good health.

The chain couples TRBV7-2 to TRBJ2-5, with TRBD2 identical over 10 bases. Germline assignment: CDR1 SGHTA and CDR2 FQGNSA. V was clipped by 5 bases and J by 3 bases; unmatched bases: 9. The CDR3 is 16 amino acids. The CDR3 loop reads CASSEGALAGEETQYF. As DNA, the CDR3 is TGTGCCAGCAGCGAAGGGGCCCTAGCGGGAGAAGAGACCCAGTACTTC.

The chain employs TRBV7-2 and TRBJ1-6, with D unclear. The CDR3 runs to 14 residues. Germline CDR1 SGHTA, CDR2 FQGNSA. V lost 4 bases to trimming and J lost 3 bases, with 7 bases between them. The CDR3 DNA sequence: TGTGCCAGCAGCTCGTCCCTCTATAATTCACCCCTCCACTTT. The encoded protein is CASSSSLYNSPLHF.

This sequence joins TRBV30 and TRBJ1-1; 8 positions agree with TRBD1. The CDR3 loop spans 13 amino acids. Per the germline V gene, CDR1 is GTSNPN and CDR2 is SVGIG (reference sequence). Unmatched junction bases numbered 7, after V lost 3 bases and J lost 7 bases. The CDR3 nucleotides are TGTGCCTGGAGGGACAGGGTTCGAAGTGAAGCTTTCTTT. Translated: CAWRDRVRSEAFF.

The V and J genes are TRBV30 and TRBJ1-2; D gene unclear. V was clipped by 0 bases and J by 0 bases, with 2 bases between them. Germline V gene lookup returns CDR1 GTSNPN and CDR2 SVGIG (reference sequence). This CDR3 is 12 amino acids long. Here the CDR3 DNA reads TGTGCCTGGAGTGTCGCTAACTATGGCTACACCTTC. Amino acids: CAWSVANYGYTF.

The chain couples TRBV11-2 to TRBJ1-2, with TRBD1 matching over 7 bases. V trimming: 4 bases; J trimming: 9 bases; junction bases outside the gene matches: 14. The CDR3 consists of 15 residues. CDR1 SGHAT and CDR2 FQNNGV come from the germline V gene. This chain's CDR3 is CASSSSGRGVRSYTF. In DNA, the CDR3 is TGTGCCAGCAGCTCCAGCGGCAGGGGGGTTAGGAGCTACACCTTC. Complete variable domain (other parts from reference TRBV11-2 and TRBJ1-2): EAGVAQSPRYKIIEKRQSVAFWCNPISGHATLYWYQQILGQGPKLLIQFQNNGVVDDSQLPKDRFSAERLKGVDSTLKIQPAKLEDSAVYLCASSSSGRGVRSYTFGSGTRLTVV.

This rearrangement joins TRBV19 to TRBJ1-4, with D unresolved. The V and J ends lost 3 bases and 0 bases respectively, with 5 bases between them. The CDR3 loop spans 14 amino acids. Germline CDR1 is LNHDA and CDR2 is SQIVND (reference sequence). The CDR3 nucleotides are TGTGCCAGTAGTATCTCGACAACTAATGAAAAACTGTTTTTT. Translation: CASSISTTNEKLFF. Combining the CDR3 with reference TRBV19 and TRBJ1-4 gives the whole variable domain DGGITQSPKYLFRKEGQNVTLSCEQNLNHDAMYWYRQDPGQGLRLIYYSQIVNDFQKGDIAEGYSVSREKKESFPLTVTSAQKNPTAFYLCASSISTTNEKLFFGSGTQLSVL.

This chain uses TRBV28 with TRBJ2-3; maybe TRBD2 (7 bases). The V gene's germline CDR1 is MDHEN and CDR2 SYDVKM. The CDR3 contains 15 residues. Trimming pared 7 bases from V and 0 bases from J, leaving 14 bases between. The CDR3 DNA reads as TGTGCCAGCATCAGAGGGGGGGGAAGCACAGATACGCAGTATTTT. Amino acids: CASIRGGGSTDTQYF.

The genes are TRBV11-2 and TRBJ2-5, with TRBD2 matching 7 bases. Trimming took 11 bases from V and 1 from J; bases not matched to a gene: 7. The CDR3 runs 13 residues. CDR1 and CDR2 from the germline V gene are SGHAT and FQNNGV. The CDR3 region has the DNA TGTGCCTCCAGTGGGGGGGGCCAAGAGACCCAGTACTTC. Translated: CASSGGGQETQYF.

The rearrangement uses TRBV25-1 and TRBJ1-2, with no clear D. From germline, CDR1 is MGHDK and CDR2 SYGVNS. V lost 6 bases, J lost 4 bases, and 15 bases lay in between. The CDR3 length is 14 residues. The CDR3 coding sequence is TGTGCCAGCAGAGAGGACGGAACCTTCTATGGCTACACCTTC. Protein sequence: CASREDGTFYGYTF.

This clone was picked up one time. This chain joins TRBV7-3 and TRBJ2-5; D gene ambiguous. Germline V CDR1 and CDR2: SGHTA, FQGTGA. This CDR3 region has 13 residues. Trimming cost V 5 bases and J 1 base, with 8 bases left between them. The CDR3 reads CASSPRGQETQYF. The CDR3 DNA follows: TGTGCCAGCAGCCCCAGAGGCCAAGAGACCCAGTACTTC.

As DNA, the CDR3 is TGTGCCAGCAGTGGGGGCCTAGAAGTCACTGAGCAGTTCTTC. This translates into CASSGGLEVTEQFF. The chain carries TRBV28 and TRBJ2-1, with TRBD1 as a possible D gene (6 bases). V lost 5 bases and J 9 bases, leaving 17 bases between the germline ends. From germline, CDR1 is MDHEN and CDR2 SYDVKM. The CDR3 runs to 14 residues.